The 23 T cell receptor beta chains in this list originate from one sample, sequenced in a study of T cells in Graves' hyperthyroidism and ophthalmopathy. RNA transcripts were the template for amplifying TCR beta CDR3 regions. Carried out on the TCR CDR3, a first-round RT-PCR used the HTBI primer set. TCRdb called the multiplex PCR reads again in MiXCR, with one record for every CDR3 protein. The table lists about 160,000 distinct CDR3 sequences, over 7.5% of them singletons. Sequencing was performed on blood. All receptors come from a woman aged 18-30 years with Graves' hyperthyroidism that later progressed to Graves' ophthalmopathy.

This clonotype appeared many times. V usage is TRBV7-2 and J usage is TRBJ1-1; no clear D gene. This CDR3 is 16 amino acids long. Per germline, CDR1 SGHTA and CDR2 FQGNSA. The V and J ends lost 5 bases and 3 bases respectively, with 19 bases between them. The CDR3 is CASSPHAGYSDTEAFF. The CDR3 DNA reads TGTGCCAGCAGCCCACACGCTGGGTATTCCGACACTGAAGCTTTCTTT.

This clonotype was counted at least ten times. One end of the junction is discordant with germline, which a read error may explain. The J gene is TRBJ2-1, the V gene TRBV5-1, with 12 positions matching TRBD1. In germline, CDR1 is SGHRS, CDR2 YFSETQ. The CDR3 consists of 15 residues. CDR3 region: CASSSGTGGYDEQFF. CDR3 sequence (DNA): TGCGCCAGCAGCTCCGGGACAGGGGGCTACGATGAGCAGTTCTTC.

The chain is built from TRBV7-3 and TRBJ2-2, with D perhaps matching TRBD1 or TRBD2 (5 bases each). Trimming took 6 bases from V and 3 from J, leaving 5 bases between them. Germline loops: CDR1 SGHTA, CDR2 FQGTGA. This CDR3 contains 12 residues. The CDR3 DNA is TGTGCCAGCAGGGGGGACACCGGGGAGCTGTTTTTT. Translation: CASRGDTGELFF.

The table lists this clonotype with many counts. The rearrangement uses TRBV11-2 and TRBJ2-1; 12 bases fit TRBD2. The germline V gene has CDR1 SGHAT and CDR2 FQNNGV. CDR3 length: 17 residues. J gave up 0 bases and V 5 bases, and 5 bases lay outside the gene matches. CDR3 nucleotide sequence: TGTGCCAGCAGCGCATCGACTAGCGGGAGCTCCTACAATGAGCAGTTCTTC. Amino acids: CASSASTSGSSYNEQFF.

This clonotype came up a few times. The chain has TRBV6-6 and TRBJ1-1, with 7 bases aligning to TRBD1. The junction had 9 bases not matched to a gene; V was cut back by 0 bases and J by 11 bases. CDR1 and CDR2 from the germline V gene are MNHNY and SVGAGI (reference sequence). The CDR3 length is 14 residues. DNA of the CDR3: TGTGCCAGCAGTTACTCAGGGGGCAGGTTGAGGGCTTTCTTT. Translating gives CASSYSGGRLRAFF.

This clonotype showed up many times. The chain has TRBV27 and TRBJ2-7; TRBD2 is a possible D gene (5 bases). The CDR3 covers 13 residues. Germline V gene data show CDR1 as MNHEY and CDR2 as SMNVEV (reference sequence). V lost 3 bases and J 1 base, leaving 7 bases between the germline ends. CDR3 in amino acids: CASSFTRSYEQYF. The CDR3, as DNA: TGTGCCAGCAGTTTTACTAGATCCTACGAGCAGTACTTC.

In its sample, this clonotype was seen a few times. The V gene is TRBV4-2, the J gene TRBJ2-3; TRBD2 might be the D (6 bases). The CDR3 extends over 15 amino acids. Trimming shortened V by 0 bases and J by 7 bases, and 14 bases separated the two germline ends. CDR1 is LGHNA, CDR2 YNFKEQ, per germline. The CDR3 coding sequence is TGTGCCAGCAGCCAAGAGCGTCTAGCGACCTATACGCAGTATTTT. Its protein is CASSQERLATYTQYF.

This chain links TRBV30 with TRBJ1-4; TRBD1 agrees at 8 bases. The CDR3 sequence is 12 residues long. Germline V lookup: CDR1 GTSNPN, CDR2 SVGIG (reference sequence). V lost 1 base and J lost 8; bases outside the gene matches: 0. The CDR3 DNA reads TGTGCCTGGAGTGGGACAGGGGAAAAACTGTTTTTT. As protein: CAWSGTGEKLFF.

This clonotype was counted ten times or more. The rearrangement uses TRBV19 and TRBJ1-1; D gene unclear. The CDR3 length is 15 residues. Germline CDR1 LNHDA, CDR2 SQIVND (reference sequence). Trimming stripped 5 bases from V and 0 bases from J, with 13 bases between. The CDR3 sequence is CASSLTALLNTEAFF. CDR3 coding DNA: TGTGCCAGTAGTCTGACTGCTTTGCTGAACACTGAAGCTTTCTTT. Full variable domain (rest looked up from reference TRBV19 and TRBJ1-1): DGGITQSPKYLFRKEGQNVTLSCEQNLNHDAMYWYRQDPGQGLRLIYYSQIVNDFQKGDIAEGYSVSREKKESFPLTVTSAQKNPTAFYLCASSLTALLNTEAFFGQGTRLTVV.

Points on this clonotype: A much larger clone lies one base from this, so it may be a read error. The chain uses TRBV5-1 and TRBJ2-7; 15 bases align to TRBD2. The CDR3 length is 15 residues. Per germline, CDR1 SGHRS and CDR2 YFSETQ. V trimming: 6 bases; J trimming: 5 bases; junction bases outside the gene matches: 6. CDR3 in amino acids: CASNTGLAGGNEQYF. DNA of the CDR3: TGCGCCAGCAACACCGGACTAGCGGGAGGGAACGAGCAGTACTTC.

This clonotype was observed at least ten times. V is TRBV5-8 and J is TRBJ1-1; 8 nucleotides line up with TRBD1. After removal of 4 bases from V and 0 bases from J, the junction contained 8 bases not matched to a gene. This CDR3 spans 16 amino acids. Germline V lookup: CDR1 SGHTS, CDR2 YDEGEE. In nucleotides, the CDR3 is TGTGCCAGCAGCCCGGGACAGGACCTCATGAACACTGAAGCTTTCTTT. Amino acids: CASSPGQDLMNTEAFF. Full variable domain (remainder filled in from reference TRBV5-8 and TRBJ1-1): EAGVTQSPTHLIKTRGQQATLRCSPISGHTSVYWYQQALGLGLQFLLWYDEGEERNRGNFPPRFSGRQFPNYSSELNVNALELEDSALYLCASSPGQDLMNTEAFFGQGTRLTVV.

This clonotype was observed a handful of times. The chain links TRBV19 to TRBJ2-1; D is perhaps TRBD1 (6 bases). Deletions cut 4 bases from V and 4 bases from J, with 17 bases between. The CDR3 totals 16 residues. CDR1 and CDR2 from the germline V gene are LNHDA and SQIVND (reference sequence). In DNA, the CDR3 is TGTGCCAGTAGTACAGGGAAACAGGGAGCTTACAATGAGCAGTTCTTC. Protein: CASSTGKQGAYNEQFF.

As regards this clonotype: A much bigger clone sits one base away, suggesting this may be a read error. J is TRBJ1-2 and V is TRBV3-1; D unresolved. Germline-derived CDR1 and CDR2 are LGHDT and YNNKEL (reference sequence). This CDR3 has 14 residues. DNA for the CDR3: TGTGCCAGCAGCCAATGGAGGGATTTCTATGGCCACACCTTC. Amino acids: CASSQWRDFYGHTF.

This chain uses TRBV5-4 with TRBJ2-3; D not resolved. V dropped 0 bases and J dropped 0 bases, with 2 bases sitting between them. The CDR3 totals 13 residues. Germline CDR1 reads SGHNT; CDR2 reads YYREEE (reference sequence). The chain's CDR3 is CASSLESTDTQYF. The CDR3 DNA reads as TGTGCCAGCAGCTTGGAGAGCACAGATACGCAGTATTTT.

The table lists this clonotype with many counts. CDR3 in DNA: TGTGCCACGACGGGACAGGGGGCGCCTATCACTGAAGCTTTCTTT. It codes for CATTGQGAPITEAFF. The V and J genes are TRBV19 and TRBJ1-1, with TRBD1 identical over 12 bases. Trimming removed 10 bases from V and 4 bases from J; junction bases left unmatched: 10. The CDR3 extends over 15 amino acids. In germline, CDR1 is LNHDA, CDR2 SQIVND (reference sequence).

Many counts were recorded for this clonotype. The chain couples TRBV28 to TRBJ1-1; no definite D call. This CDR3 contains 13 residues. Germline V gene lookup returns CDR1 MDHEN and CDR2 SYDVKM. V was shortened by 3 bases and J by 1 base, with 6 bases between the two germline ends. The CDR3 DNA reads TGTGCCAGCAGTTTTTGGGGGAACACTGAAGCTTTCTTT. Its translation is CASSFWGNTEAFF. Using reference TRBV28 and TRBJ1-1 for the parts outside the CDR3, the full variable domain is DVKVTQSSRYLVKRTGEKVFLECVQDMDHENMFWYRQDPGLGLRLIYFSYDVKMKEKGDIPEGYSVSREKKERFSLILESASTNQTSMYLCASSFWGNTEAFFGQGTRLTVV.

Worth noting for this clonotype: In this CDR3 the conserved last residue, phenylalanine or tryptophan, is missing, so a read error is likely. The chain carries TRBV4-2 and TRBJ1-5, with 12 bases aligning to TRBD1. The J segment lost 7 bases and the V segment lost 0 bases, leaving 10 bases of the junction unmatched. Germline V gene data show CDR1 as LGHNA and CDR2 as YNFKEQ. The CDR3 is 18 amino acids. The CDR3 loop reads CASSQDGTYGTGGQPQHS. The CDR3 DNA sequence: TGTGCCAGCAGCCAAGATGGCACCTACGGGACAGGGGGCCAGCCCCAGCATTCT.

The chain joins TRBV4-2 to TRBJ1-1, with TRBD1 as a possible D gene (5 bases). The CDR3 covers 16 residues. Germline V gene lookup returns CDR1 LGHNA and CDR2 YNFKEQ. V lost 2 bases and J 11 bases, leaving 24 bases between the germline ends. CDR3 amino acids: CASSQRVESAGTLAFF. The CDR3 bases are TGTGCCAGCAGCCAAAGAGTAGAATCCGCAGGGACGTTGGCTTTCTTT.

This clonotype was detected many times. The chain joins TRBV20-1 to TRBJ1-5; no firm D call. The CDR3 runs to 11 residues. Germline V lookup: CDR1 DFQATT, CDR2 SNEGSKA (reference sequence). V lost 1 base, J lost 7 bases, and 5 bases lay in between. CDR3 region: CSARVGQPQHF. The DNA of the CDR3 is TGCAGTGCTAGAGTTGGACAGCCCCAGCATTTT.

This clonotype was detected a few times. This chain joins TRBV10-3 and TRBJ1-3; 9 positions match TRBD1. Trimming cost V 9 bases and J 3 bases; bases outside gene matches: 6. The germline V gene has CDR1 ENHRY and CDR2 SYGVKD. The CDR3 length is 14 residues. The CDR3 DNA sequence: TGTGCCATTGGGGACAGGGCGGGTGGAAACACCATATATTTT. Amino acids: CAIGDRAGGNTIYF.

In its sample, this clonotype was seen many times. CDR3 bases: TGTGCCATCAGTGATCCGGGACTGTCTACCTACGAGCAGTACTTC. This translates into CAISDPGLSTYEQYF. The rearrangement joins TRBV10-3 to TRBJ2-7; the D gene is possibly TRBD2 (6 bases). Germline V CDR1 and CDR2: ENHRY, SYGVKD. There are 15 residues in the CDR3. Trimming cost V 3 bases and J 2 bases, with 14 bases left between them.

The table lists this clonotype with many counts. This chain uses TRBV11-3 with TRBJ2-5; 7 positions match TRBD2. The CDR3 loop spans 16 amino acids. V was clipped by 5 bases and J by 1 base; unmatched bases: 10. Germline V gives CDR1 SGHNT, CDR2 YENEEA. For the CDR3, the DNA is TGTGCCAGCAGCCGCGGAGTCGGGGGGATCCAAGAGACCCAGTACTTC. Translating gives CASSRGVGGIQETQYF. The full variable domain, its missing parts supplied by reference TRBV11-3 and TRBJ2-5, is EAGVVQSPRYKIIEKKQPVAFWCNPISGHNTLYWYLQNLGQGPELLIRYENEEAVDDSQLPKDRFSAERLKGVDSTLKIQPAELGDSAVYLCASSRGVGGIQETQYFGPGTRLLVL.

Many counts were recorded for this clonotype. This chain connects TRBV20-1 to TRBJ2-1; possibly TRBD1 or TRBD2 for D (6 bases each). CDR3 size: 14 residues. V lost 2 bases to trimming and J lost 9 bases, with 17 bases between them. The V gene's germline CDR1 is DFQATT and CDR2 SNEGSKA (reference sequence). The CDR3 protein is CSARSPWRGAEQFF. The CDR3, as DNA: TGCAGTGCTAGATCTCCGTGGAGGGGGGCTGAGCAGTTCTTC.